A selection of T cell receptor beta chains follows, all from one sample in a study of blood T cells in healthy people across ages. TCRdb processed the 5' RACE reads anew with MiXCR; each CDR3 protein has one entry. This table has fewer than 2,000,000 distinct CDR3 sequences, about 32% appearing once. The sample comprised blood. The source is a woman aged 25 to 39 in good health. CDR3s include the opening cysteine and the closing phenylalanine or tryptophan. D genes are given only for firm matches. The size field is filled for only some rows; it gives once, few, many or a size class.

CDR3 protein: CAISPGTGDRETQYF
CDR3 DNA: TGTGCCATCAGCCCCGGGACAGGGGACAGGGAGACCCAGTACTTC
D gene: TRBD1
J gene: TRBJ2-5
V gene: TRBV10-3
clone size: NA

CDR3 protein: CASTPGAASQETQYF
CDR3 DNA: TGTGCCAGCACCCCTGGGGCAGCCTCCCAAGAGACCCAGTACTTC
D gene: NA
J gene: TRBJ2-5
V gene: TRBV2
clone size: NA

CDR3 protein: CASSLVRNLRGETQYF
CDR3 DNA: TGTGCCAGCAGCTTAGTAAGGAACCTTAGGGGAGAGACCCAGTACTTC
D gene: NA
J gene: TRBJ2-5
V gene: TRBV7-2
clone size: many

CDR3 protein: CSADRGRGEKLFF
CDR3 DNA: TGCAGTGCTGACAGGGGGCGCGGTGAAAAACTGTTTTTT
D gene: TRBD1
J gene: TRBJ1-4
V gene: TRBV20-1
clone size: many

CDR3 protein: CASSPKQADYNERFF
CDR3 DNA: TGCGCCAGCAGCCCCAAGCAAGCAGACTACAATGAGCGGTTCTTC
D gene: NA
J gene: TRBJ2-1
V gene: TRBV4-1
clone size: NA

CDR3 protein: CSVELPTREAFF
CDR3 DNA: TGCAGCGTTGAACTCCCGACGCGTGAAGCTTTCTTT
D gene: NA
J gene: TRBJ1-1
V gene: TRBV29-1
clone size: few

CDR3 protein: CASRFSGGQETQYF
CDR3 DNA: TGTGCCAGCAGATTTAGCGGGGGACAAGAGACCCAGTACTTC
D gene: TRBD2
J gene: TRBJ2-5
V gene: TRBV12-3/TRBV12-4
clone size: NA

CDR3 protein: CASKRNRDSYEQYF
CDR3 DNA: TGTGCCAGCAAACGGAACAGGGACTCTTACGAGCAGTACTTC
D gene: NA
J gene: TRBJ2-7
V gene: TRBV6-5
clone size: NA

CDR3 protein: CASSYLLAGVNEQYF
CDR3 DNA: TGTGCCAGCAGCTACCTACTAGCGGGAGTAAACGAGCAGTACTTC
D gene: TRBD2
J gene: TRBJ2-7
V gene: TRBV7-9
clone size: NA

CDR3 protein: CASSLRRGVGTDTQYF
CDR3 DNA: TGTGCCAGCAGCCTAAGGCGGGGGGTAGGAACAGATACGCAGTATTTT
D gene: TRBD2
J gene: TRBJ2-3
V gene: TRBV7-9
clone size: many

CDR3 protein: CASREGPMNTEAFF
CDR3 DNA: TGTGCCAGCAGGGAGGGACCAATGAACACTGAAGCTTTCTTT
D gene: NA
J gene: TRBJ1-1
V gene: TRBV6-5
clone size: NA

CDR3 protein: CSASDAYEQYF
CDR3 DNA: TGCAGTGCTAGCGATGCCTACGAGCAGTACTTC
D gene: NA
J gene: TRBJ2-7
V gene: TRBV20-1
clone size: NA

CDR3 protein: CASSEAGSLNTEAFF
CDR3 DNA: TGTGCCAGCAGTGAGGCTGGCAGTCTGAACACTGAAGCTTTCTTT
D gene: NA
J gene: TRBJ1-1
V gene: TRBV6-1
clone size: few

CDR3 protein: CASSLVPPGQGASDTQYF
CDR3 DNA: TGTGCCAGCAGCTTAGTTCCTCCGGGACAGGGGGCTTCAGATACGCAGTATTTT
D gene: TRBD1
J gene: TRBJ2-3
V gene: TRBV7-3
clone size: NA

CDR3 protein: CASSLRAGGFQETQYF
CDR3 DNA: TGTGCCAGCAGCTTACGGGCGGGGGGGTTCCAAGAGACCCAGTACTTC
D gene: TRBD2
J gene: TRBJ2-5
V gene: TRBV7-2
clone size: NA

CDR3 protein: CSARRQGRSYNEQFF
CDR3 DNA: TGCAGTGCTAGGAGACAGGGGAGGTCCTACAATGAGCAGTTCTTC
D gene: TRBD1
J gene: TRBJ2-1
V gene: TRBV20-1
clone size: NA

CDR3 protein: CATSARLAGHNEQFF
CDR3 DNA: TGTGCCACCAGCGCCAGACTAGCGGGGCACAATGAGCAGTTCTTC
D gene: TRBD2
J gene: TRBJ2-1
V gene: TRBV15
clone size: few

CDR3 protein: CASSLGLAASNEQFF
CDR3 DNA: TGCGCCAGCAGCCTGGGACTAGCGGCCTCCAATGAGCAGTTCTTC
D gene: TRBD2
J gene: TRBJ2-1
V gene: TRBV5-1
clone size: NA

CDR3 protein: CSAIRGTLKGPDTQYF
CDR3 DNA: TGCAGTGCTATTCGGGGGACCCTCAAGGGCCCAGATACGCAGTATTTT
D gene: NA
J gene: TRBJ2-3
V gene: TRBV20-1
clone size: NA

CDR3 protein: CASRNTYEAFF
CDR3 DNA: TGTGCCAGCAGGAACACTTATGAAGCTTTCTTT
D gene: NA
J gene: TRBJ1-1
V gene: TRBV6-1
clone size: NA

CDR3 protein: CASSYSQPGEKLFF
CDR3 DNA: TGTGCCAGCAGTTACTCTCAACCGGGGGAAAAACTGTTTTTT
D gene: NA
J gene: TRBJ1-4
V gene: TRBV6-5
clone size: NA

CDR3 protein: CASGGTSGSMGVETQYF
CDR3 DNA: TGTGCCAGCGGGGGGACTAGCGGCTCAATGGGTGTAGAGACCCAGTACTTC
D gene: NA
J gene: TRBJ2-5
V gene: TRBV21-1
clone size: NA

CDR3 protein: CASSFTLQGAAFF
CDR3 DNA: TGCGCCAGCAGCTTTACCTTACAGGGGGCGGCTTTCTTT
D gene: TRBD1
J gene: TRBJ1-1
V gene: TRBV5-1
clone size: NA

CDR3 protein: CASSPSGQPEETQYF
CDR3 DNA: TGTGCCAGCAGCCCCTCGGGACAGCCTGAAGAGACCCAGTACTTC
D gene: TRBD1
J gene: TRBJ2-5
V gene: TRBV11-2
clone size: NA

CDR3 protein: CSVTEGLGGNEQFF
CDR3 DNA: TGCAGCGTGACAGAGGGTCTGGGTGGCAATGAGCAGTTCTTC
D gene: NA
J gene: TRBJ2-1
V gene: TRBV29-1
clone size: many

CDR3 protein: CASSPSGKRYNEQFF
CDR3 DNA: TGTGCCAGCAGCCCTAGCGGGAAGAGGTACAATGAGCAGTTCTTC
D gene: TRBD2
J gene: TRBJ2-1
V gene: TRBV12-3/TRBV12-4
clone size: NA

CDR3 protein: CASSLELFMNTEAFF
CDR3 DNA: TGTGCCAGCAGCTTAGAACTATTCATGAACACTGAAGCTTTCTTT
D gene: NA
J gene: TRBJ1-1
V gene: TRBV7-2
clone size: NA

CDR3 protein: CASSSPLSSAYNIQYF
CDR3 DNA: TGTGCCAGCAGTTCCCCCCTGAGTAGCGCTTACAACATTCAGTACTTC
D gene: NA
J gene: TRBJ2-4
V gene: TRBV28
clone size: NA

CDR3 protein: CSALNRERSYEQYF
CDR3 DNA: TGCAGTGCGCTTAACAGGGAAAGGTCCTACGAGCAGTACTTC
D gene: NA
J gene: TRBJ2-7
V gene: TRBV20-1
clone size: few

CDR3 protein: CGIQHQPQHF
CDR3 DNA: TGTGGTATTCAGCATCAGCCCCAGCATTTT
D gene: NA
J gene: TRBJ1-5
V gene: TRBV27
clone size: NA

CDR3 protein: CASSPRQGVYSGYTF
CDR3 DNA: TGTGCCAGCAGCCCTCGTCAAGGGGTTTACAGTGGCTACACCTTC
D gene: NA
J gene: TRBJ1-2
V gene: TRBV9
clone size: NA

CDR3 protein: CSASSPSGRSTDTQYF
CDR3 DNA: TGCAGTGCTAGTTCCCCCAGCGGGAGATCCACAGATACGCAGTATTTT
D gene: TRBD2
J gene: TRBJ2-3
V gene: TRBV20-1
clone size: NA

CDR3 protein: CASSLGGDVRTIYF
CDR3 DNA: TGTGCCAGCAGCTTAGGCGGGGATGTCCGCACCATATATTTT
D gene: NA
J gene: TRBJ1-3
V gene: TRBV13
clone size: few

CDR3 protein: CASTTGTAYGYTF
CDR3 DNA: TGTGCCAGCACTACCGGGACGGCCTATGGCTACACCTTC
D gene: NA
J gene: TRBJ1-2
V gene: TRBV27
clone size: few

CDR3 protein: CASSLEVRGFGNEQFF
CDR3 DNA: TGCGCCAGCAGCTTGGAGGTCAGGGGGTTCGGCAATGAGCAGTTCTTC
D gene: TRBD1
J gene: TRBJ2-1
V gene: TRBV5-1
clone size: once

CDR3 protein: CSAPGTGGIRSYEQYF
CDR3 DNA: TGCAGTGCTCCCGGGACAGGGGGGATCCGCTCCTACGAGCAGTACTTC
D gene: TRBD1
J gene: TRBJ2-7
V gene: TRBV20-1
clone size: NA

CDR3 protein: CSAMTVQTEKLFF
CDR3 DNA: TGCAGTGCTATGACAGTCCAAACTGAAAAACTGTTTTTT
D gene: NA
J gene: TRBJ1-4
V gene: TRBV20-1
clone size: NA

CDR3 protein: CASSPRGSGSQETQYF
CDR3 DNA: TGTGCCAGCAGCCCCCGGGGTAGCGGGAGTCAAGAGACCCAGTACTTC
D gene: TRBD2
J gene: TRBJ2-5
V gene: TRBV28
clone size: many

CDR3 protein: CASSVSVFDEQYF
CDR3 DNA: TGTGCCAGCAGCGTTAGCGTTTTCGACGAGCAGTACTTC
D gene: NA
J gene: TRBJ2-7
V gene: TRBV9
clone size: NA

CDR3 protein: CASSFEETDYTDTQYF
CDR3 DNA: TGTGCCAGCAGTTTTGAGGAGACGGACTACACAGATACGCAGTATTTT
D gene: NA
J gene: TRBJ2-3
V gene: TRBV12-3/TRBV12-4
clone size: NA

CDR3 protein: CAISESGGEYHEQYF
CDR3 DNA: TGTGCCATCAGTGAGTCGGGGGGCGAGTACCACGAGCAGTACTTC
D gene: NA
J gene: TRBJ2-7
V gene: TRBV10-3
clone size: many

CDR3 protein: CASSLAGWGSNEQFF
CDR3 DNA: TGTGCCAGCAGCCTAGCGGGCTGGGGTTCCAATGAGCAGTTCTTC
D gene: TRBD2
J gene: TRBJ2-1
V gene: TRBV7-9
clone size: NA

CDR3 protein: CSAKNSGSKSYNEQFF
CDR3 DNA: TGCAGTGCTAAAAATAGCGGGAGCAAATCATACAATGAGCAGTTCTTC
D gene: TRBD2
J gene: TRBJ2-1
V gene: TRBV20-1
clone size: NA

CDR3 protein: CASSETGAETQYF
CDR3 DNA: TGTGCCAGCAGCGAAACAGGGGCCGAGACCCAGTACTTC
D gene: TRBD1
J gene: TRBJ2-5
V gene: TRBV12-3/TRBV12-4
clone size: few

CDR3 protein: CAIRGTTRGEQYF
CDR3 DNA: TGTGCCATCAGGGGCACTACCCGAGGGGAGCAGTACTTC
D gene: NA
J gene: TRBJ2-4
V gene: TRBV10-3
clone size: few

CDR3 protein: CSAYIPDTQYF
CDR3 DNA: TGCAGTGCTTACATCCCAGATACGCAGTATTTT
D gene: NA
J gene: TRBJ2-3
V gene: TRBV20-1
clone size: NA

CDR3 protein: CANSRAGAYEQYF
CDR3 DNA: TGCGCCAACAGCAGAGCGGGGGCCTACGAGCAGTACTTC
D gene: TRBD2
J gene: TRBJ2-7
V gene: TRBV27
clone size: NA

CDR3 protein: CSVQGELYYGYTF
CDR3 DNA: TGCAGTGTGCAGGGGGAACTTTATTATGGCTACACCTTC
D gene: TRBD1
J gene: TRBJ1-2
V gene: TRBV20-1
clone size: NA

CDR3 protein: CASSSLDRGESTEAFF
CDR3 DNA: TGTGCCAGCAGCTCCCTTGACAGGGGGGAGAGCACTGAAGCTTTCTTT
D gene: TRBD1
J gene: TRBJ1-1
V gene: TRBV7-2
clone size: NA

CDR3 protein: CASSQLSRSTEAFF
CDR3 DNA: TGTGCCAGCAGCCAACTCTCTCGGAGTACTGAAGCTTTCTTT
D gene: NA
J gene: TRBJ1-1
V gene: TRBV7-8
clone size: NA

CDR3 protein: CSARDRRLAGVEQYF
CDR3 DNA: TGCAGTGCTAGAGATCGACGACTAGCGGGAGTCGAGCAGTACTTC
D gene: TRBD2
J gene: TRBJ2-7
V gene: TRBV20-1
clone size: NA